This is a list of T cell receptor beta chains from one sample in a study of cytomegalovirus exposure and HLA in healthy donors. Data came from immunoSEQ multiplex PCR; TCRdb stores just in-frame clones and leaves some out. Altogether 95,000 to 100,000 clones are present, 65% to 80% being singletons, with the ten largest covering roughly 7%. What was sequenced was PBMCs. Receptors originate from a man between 40 and 49 years old in good health and CMV-seropositive. Each CDR3 is given with its conserved first and last residue. A D gene is named only where the DNA matches it firmly. Rows may omit the clone size; those that give it use once, few, many or a size class.

D gene,J gene,CDR3 length,V gene,clone size,CDR3 DNA,CDR3 protein
-,TRBJ1-6,14,TRBV5-4,-,TGTGCCAGCAGCTTGGAACTAGATAATTCACCCCTCCACTTT,CASSLELDNSPLHF
-,TRBJ1-4,16,TRBV7-9,few,TGTTCCAGCAGCTTAGGGGGGGGAGCAACTAATGAAAAACTGTTTTTT,CSSSLGGGATNEKLFF
-,TRBJ2-1,17,TRBV6-1,few,TGTGCCAGCAGTGAAAATATGCCAACCTACCCCTACAATGAGCAGTTCTTC,CASSENMPTYPYNEQFF
TRBD2,TRBJ2-7,18,TRBV7-2,-,TGTGCCAGCAGCTTAAGGTGGGGACTAGCGGGAGGTGGCTACGAGCAGTACTTC,CASSLRWGLAGGGYEQYF
-,TRBJ2-7,15,TRBV14,few,TGTGCCAGCAGCCAAGATCTGTCGCGGGGCTACGAGCAGTACTTC,CASSQDLSRGYEQYF
-,TRBJ2-6,16,TRBV4-3,-,TGCGCCAGCAGCCAAAGCTACGTCTCTGGGGCCAACGTCCTGACTTTC,CASSQSYVSGANVLTF
TRBD2,TRBJ2-7,15,TRBV5-1,-,TGCGCCAGCAGCGGGGCTAGCGGGGGGCAGTACGAGCAGTACTTC,CASSGASGGQYEQYF
-,TRBJ1-1,14,TRBV6-4,-,TGTGCCAGCAGTGCTTCGGGGACAAACACTGAAGCTTTCTTT,CASSASGTNTEAFF
-,TRBJ1-2,15,TRBV28,-,TGTGCCAGCAGTTTATATGCAGGGCCTAACTATGGCTACACCTTC,CASSLYAGPNYGYTF
-,TRBJ2-5,12,TRBV11-2,-,TGTGCCAGCAGCTTGGAGCAAGAGACCCAGTACTTC,CASSLEQETQYF
-,TRBJ2-7,15,TRBV5-6,-,TGTGCCAGCGGCCGACGGATCGGGGAGGCCCCCCGACAGTACTTC,CASGRRIGEAPRQYF
-,TRBJ1-1,12,TRBV15,few,TGTGCCACCAGCCGGCAGGACAGTGAAGCTTTCTTT,CATSRQDSEAFF
-,TRBJ1-5,15,TRBV28,-,TGTGCCAGCAGTTTAACACAGATACTTTATCAGCCCCAGCATTTT,CASSLTQILYQPQHF
TRBD1,TRBJ2-1,16,TRBV5-1,-,TGCGCCAGCAGCTTGGGGGGACAGGGGCCCTACAATGAGCAGTTCTTC,CASSLGGQGPYNEQFF
TRBD2,TRBJ2-5,16,TRBV5-1,few,TGCGCCAGCAGCTTGAGTAACGGGGGGGCAGGAGAGACCCAGTACTTC,CASSLSNGGAGETQYF
-,TRBJ2-5,14,TRBV10-3,few,TGTGCCATCAGTGGGGCTTTAGATGAAGAGACCCAGTACTTC,CAISGALDEETQYF
TRBD2,TRBJ2-1,15,TRBV5-1,-,TGCGCCAGCAGCTCAATAGCGGGGTCCTACAATGAGCAGTTCTTC,CASSSIAGSYNEQFF
-,TRBJ2-3,14,TRBV4-3,few,TGCGCCAGCAGCCAAAGACAGGCCACAGATACGCAGTATTTT,CASSQRQATDTQYF
TRBD2,TRBJ2-2,17,TRBV28,few,TGTGCCAGCAGTTTATTGGGCGGGAGGGCGAACACCGGGGAGCTGTTTTTT,CASSLLGGRANTGELFF
TRBD1,TRBJ2-2,16,TRBV27,-,TGTGCCAGCAGTTTATATCAGGGGGAAGCCACCGGGGAGCTGTTTTTT,CASSLYQGEATGELFF
-,TRBJ2-1,14,TRBV10-1,-,TGCGCCAGCAGGGTGTCTGACTCTCCCCATGAGCAGTTCTTC,CASRVSDSPHEQFF
TRBD1,TRBJ2-7,15,TRBV4-1,-,TGCGCCAGCAGCCAAGGGGGACAGGGGGCCTACGAGCAGTACTTC,CASSQGGQGAYEQYF
-,TRBJ1-6,18,TRBV11-2,once,TGTGCCAGCAAAGCGACAGTTGGGGCAGGGATTAGATATTCACCCCTCCACTTT,CASKATVGAGIRYSPLHF
TRBD2,TRBJ2-1,17,TRBV6-1,-,TGTGCCAGCAGTGATCCGACTAGCGGGAGGGCCGTCGATGAGCAGTTCTTC,CASSDPTSGRAVDEQFF
-,TRBJ2-7,14,TRBV10-3,once,TGTGCCATCAGTGACCAGGGGGAGGCTGACGAGCAGTACTTC,CAISDQGEADEQYF
-,TRBJ2-1,15,TRBV11-2,few,TGTGCCAGCAGCTTAGGGGGGCCGCCCTACAATGAGCAGTTCTTC,CASSLGGPPYNEQFF
-,TRBJ1-1,14,TRBV25-1,-,TGTGCCAGCAGTGACGGACAGTTGAACACTGAAGCTTTCTTT,CASSDGQLNTEAFF
-,TRBJ1-5,14,TRBV27,-,TGTGCCAGCAGCATTTGGGGGGGGTCTCAGCCCCAGCATTTT,CASSIWGGSQPQHF
-,TRBJ2-6,16,TRBV6-5,few,TGTGCCAGCAGTTCCGATGGCCTCTCTGGGGCCAACGTCCTGACTTTC,CASSSDGLSGANVLTF
TRBD1,TRBJ2-1,14,TRBV9,-,TGTGCCAGCAGGAGGGGGACAGGAGGTAGTGAGCAGTTCTTC,CASRRGTGGSEQFF
TRBD1,TRBJ1-1,15,TRBV2,-,TGTGCCAGCAGCCTACCTCCGGGACAGGGGATAGCAGCTTTCTTT,CASSLPPGQGIAAFF
TRBD2,TRBJ2-7,16,TRBV5-4,-,TGTGCCAGCAGCATCGGGACTAGCGGGAGGTCCTACGAGCAGTACTTC,CASSIGTSGRSYEQYF
TRBD2,TRBJ2-1,18,TRBV27,-,TGTGCCAGCAGTTCGGCAGGACTAGCGGGAGGATCCTACAATGAGCAGTTCTTC,CASSSAGLAGGSYNEQFF
-,TRBJ2-1,16,TRBV5-1,-,TGCGCCAGCAGTGTCGGATTAGCGAACTCCTACAATGAGCAGTTCTTC,CASSVGLANSYNEQFF